These 19 T cell receptor beta chains originate from one sample sequenced in a study of vaccination and CD4 T cells after COVID-19. An Oncomine TCR Beta short-read assay was used to sequence the DNA from cultured CD4+ T cells. TCRdb recomputed calls from the PCR reads with MiXCR, one row per CDR3 protein. There are roughly 26,000 distinct CDR3 sequences in the sample; roughly 38% occur only once, and more than 3% lies in the top ten. These receptors are not linked to any known antigen. Time point described: late sampling 161 to 241 days after vaccination in three convalescent patients. The treatment was: approximately nine-day PBMC culture with coronavirus spike peptide pools or control peptides (ViraFEST assay). The source material was CD4+ T cells from blood, cultured in vitro, sampled about 7 months after SARS-CoV-2 vaccination. These receptors all come from a human donor who had recovered from COVID-19.

The chain links TRBV25-1 to TRBJ2-5; D gene ambiguous. Germline V gene sequence: CDR1 MGHDK, CDR2 SYGVNS. This CDR3 contains 13 residues. Trimming stripped 3 bases from V and 7 bases from J, with 12 bases between. The CDR3 DNA sequence: TGTGCCAGCAGTGATGACGGAACGGGGACCCAGTACTTC. Translated: CASSDDGTGTQYF.

This chain connects TRBV10-3 to TRBJ1-3, with a weak D call TRBD1 (6 bases). V was shortened by 10 bases and J by 0 bases, with 10 bases between the two germline ends. This CDR3 spans 13 amino acids. Germline CDR1 and CDR2: ENHRY and SYGVKD. CDR3 nucleotide sequence: TGTGCCACCTCAGGGGCCTCTGGAAACACCATATATTTT. This gives the protein CATSGASGNTIYF.

This clonotype was seen a handful of times. The genes are TRBV20-1 and TRBJ2-7, with D possibly being TRBD2 (6 bases). This CDR3 has 14 residues. The V end lost 5 bases, the J end lost 0 bases, and 14 bases lay between the germline ends. CDR1 and CDR2 (germline): DFQATT, SNEGSKA (reference sequence). The CDR3 DNA reads TGCAGTGCTGGCGGGATCCCCAGCTCCTACGAGCAGTACTTC. This codes for CSAGGIPSSYEQYF.

This chain links TRBV20-1 with TRBJ1-1, with no clear D. Trimming removed 5 bases from V and 0 bases from J, with 16 bases in between. The CDR3 totals 15 residues. Germline V gene data show CDR1 as DFQATT and CDR2 as SNEGSKA (reference sequence). The CDR3 DNA reads TGCAGTGCTCGGACGGATGGGAGCCTGAACACTGAAGCTTTCTTT. Translation: CSARTDGSLNTEAFF.

This clonotype was seen a few times. The V gene is TRBV20-1, the J gene TRBJ2-3; 16 bases map to TRBD2. The CDR3 runs 22 residues. The germline gives CDR1 DFQATT, CDR2 SNEGSKA (reference sequence). V was pared by 0 bases and J by 3 bases, with 18 bases of the junction left unmatched. CDR3 loop: CSAREPPRVGTSGRVMTDTQYF. CDR3 nucleotide sequence: TGCAGTGCTAGAGAGCCCCCAAGGGTCGGGACTAGCGGGAGGGTGATGACAGATACGCAGTATTTT.

The rearrangement links TRBV6-2 or TRBV6-3 to TRBJ2-2; D is possibly TRBD1 (6 bases). The ends were cut back, 7 bases at V and 0 bases at J, with 18 bases in the middle. Germline CDR1 is MNHEY and CDR2 is SVGEGT. The length of the CDR3 is 17 residues. CDR3 nucleotide sequence: TGTGCCAGCACCCAGCTTAAAGGACAGCCGAACACCGGGGAGCTGTTTTTT. Translation gives CASTQLKGQPNTGELFF.

This clonotype turned up a few times. V gene TRBV28 combines with J gene TRBJ1-6; 10 bases align to TRBD1. Germline V lookup: CDR1 MDHEN, CDR2 SYDVKM. The CDR3 contains 15 residues. V was pared by 1 base and J by 7 bases, with 1 base of the junction left unmatched. The CDR3 loop reads CASSLLGQGNSPLHF. DNA of the CDR3: TGTGCCAGCAGTTTATTGGGACAGGGGAATTCACCCCTCCACTTT.

This clonotype came up a few times. The V call is TRBV6-2 or TRBV6-3, the J call TRBJ2-5; D gene unclear. CDR1 MNHEY and CDR2 SVGEGT come from the germline V gene. V shed 2 bases and J shed 5 bases, with 6 bases lying between them. The CDR3 has 12 residues. This chain's CDR3 is CASSYKPETQYF. For the CDR3, the DNA is TGTGCCAGCAGTTACAAACCCGAGACCCAGTACTTC.

As concerns this clonotype: This clone may be a read error of a much larger clone one base away. The chain employs TRBV14 and TRBJ1-6; weak D call: TRBD1 (5 bases). With 5 bases removed from V and 6 bases from J, the gap between germline ends came to 14 bases. The CDR3 sequence is 15 residues long. Germline V gene data show CDR1 as SGHDN and CDR2 as FVKESK. CDR3 amino acids: CASSVLGRGNSPLHF. The CDR3 DNA sequence: TGTGCCAGCAGCGTACTGGGACGGGGTAATTCACCCCTCCACTTT.

This rearrangement joins TRBV7-3 to TRBJ2-5; maybe TRBD2 (6 bases). The germline V gene encodes CDR1 SGHTA and CDR2 FQGTGA. The germline V and J ends were trimmed by 3 bases and 5 bases, with 13 bases remaining between them. This CDR3 is 14 amino acids long. This CDR3 is CASSLGGEGETQYF. The CDR3 DNA reads TGTGCCAGCAGCTTGGGGGGAGAGGGGGAGACCCAGTACTTC.

The V and J genes are TRBV5-6 and TRBJ1-5; TRBD1 is a possible D gene (6 bases). The CDR3 has 15 amino acids. Germline values: CDR1 SGHDT, CDR2 YYEEEE. Trimming shortened V by 2 bases and J by 2 bases, and 11 bases separated the two germline ends. The CDR3 region is CASSFFPGGNQPQHF. The CDR3 nucleotides read TGTGCCAGCAGCTTTTTCCCAGGGGGCAATCAGCCCCAGCATTTT. Supplemented by reference TRBV5-6 and TRBJ1-5, the full variable domain reads DAGVTQSPTHLIKTRGQQVTLRCSPKSGHDTVSWYQQALGQGPQFIFQYYEEEERQRGNFPDRFSGHQFPNYSSELNVNALLLGDSALYLCASSFFPGGNQPQHFGDGTRLSIL.

The chain has TRBV28 and TRBJ2-5; 9 bases fit TRBD1. The CDR3 is made up of 17 amino acids. Germline V CDR1 and CDR2: MDHEN, SYDVKM. V was pared by 5 bases and J by 5 bases, with 15 bases of the junction left unmatched. CDR3 bases: TGTGCCAGCAGTCCGGGACAGGGTAGAACTCCCCGGGAGACCCAGTACTTC. The encoded protein is CASSPGQGRTPRETQYF.

This chain joins TRBV12-3 or TRBV12-4 and TRBJ1-5, with a tentative D call TRBD1 (5 bases). This CDR3 is built from 15 residues. With 4 bases removed from V and 4 bases from J, the gap between germline ends came to 14 bases. This CDR3 reads CASSSPGTANQPQHF. The CDR3 region has the DNA TGTGCCAGCAGTTCCCCAGGGACCGCGAATCAGCCCCAGCATTTT.

The table lists this clonotype with a few counts. The CDR3 protein is CASSTGGRFGTISSGYEQYF. Written as DNA, the CDR3 is TGTGCCAGCAGTACCGGAGGGAGGTTCGGGACAATCTCCTCGGGCTACGAGCAGTACTTC. This chain joins TRBV28 and TRBJ2-7; the D gene could be TRBD1 or TRBD2 (6 bases each). This CDR3 contains 20 residues. CDR1 is MDHEN and CDR2 is SYDVKM in the germline V gene. V lost 5 bases to trimming and J lost 3 bases, with 32 bases between them.

The chain couples TRBV7-2 to TRBJ2-3; no clear D gene. Germline-derived CDR1 and CDR2 are SGHTA and FQGNSA. V shed 2 bases and J shed 4 bases, with 4 bases lying between them. The CDR3 contains 12 residues. The CDR3 here is CASSLSADTQYF. For the CDR3, the DNA is TGTGCCAGCAGCTTAAGCGCAGATACGCAGTATTTT.

The chain uses TRBV28 and TRBJ1-6; 8 bases fit TRBD1. This CDR3 spans 14 amino acids. V shed 6 bases and J 7 bases; nucleotides not matched to a gene: 5. Germline V gives CDR1 MDHEN, CDR2 SYDVKM. The CDR3 loop is CASSGQGGNSPLHF. In DNA, the CDR3 is TGTGCCAGCAGCGGACAGGGTGGGAATTCACCCCTCCACTTT.

This chain uses TRBV12-3 or TRBV12-4 with TRBJ2-7; D is perhaps TRBD2 (6 bases). Trimming cost V 5 bases and J 3 bases, with 14 bases left between them. The CDR3 covers 14 residues. The CDR3 bases are TGTGCCAGCAGTCCCCCGGCGGGATTCTACGAGCAGTACTTC. The encoded protein is CASSPPAGFYEQYF.

This clonotype was seen a few times. The chain links TRBV24-1 to TRBJ2-1, with D tentatively TRBD2 (6 bases). CDR1 is KGHDR, CDR2 SFDVKD, per germline. With 4 bases removed from V and 6 bases from J, the gap between germline ends came to 15 bases. The CDR3 consists of 15 residues. This CDR3 is CATSDPGGSGNEQFF. As DNA, the CDR3 is TGTGCCACCAGTGACCCTGGGGGTAGCGGCAATGAGCAGTTCTTC.

The gene calls are TRBV20-1 and TRBJ1-2; tentative D call: TRBD1 (6 bases). Between the trimmed V and J ends, which lost 5 bases and 2 bases, there was a span of 12 bases. Germline V CDR1 and CDR2: DFQATT, SNEGSKA (reference sequence). CDR3 length: 13 amino acids. CDR3 sequence reads: CSAWTAANYGYTF. The CDR3 DNA sequence: TGCAGTGCTTGGACAGCGGCGAACTATGGCTACACCTTC.